This T cell receptor (beta chain) was identified during a study of cytomegalovirus exposure and HLA in healthy donors. Study in general: Within the Caucasian-associated ancestry cluster were under 85% of the approximately 400 genotyped donors. Study-level findings and limits: Sequence variants that were highly shared formed a cluster that was likely a sequencing artifact. Association of a missense DCLRE1C variant with TCR beta V- and J-gene trimming was reported in a later analysis.

Healthy bone marrow donors supplied every sample. A note on this clone: Its antigen is still unknown.

CDR1 MNHEY and CDR2 SVGAGI come from the germline V gene. V lost 1 base to trimming and J lost 11 bases, with 14 bases between them. The CDR3 runs to 13 residues. It was with 60 Vbeta and 13 Jbeta primers that the PCR ran. Sequencing used immunoSEQ multiplex PCR; TCRdb keeps in-frame clones, though not all of them. There are roughly 100,000 clones in the sample; more than 80% occur only once, and 5% to 6.5% lies in the top ten. The origin of this receptor is a man aged 18 to 29 in good health and CMV-seronegative. J is TRBJ1-1 and V is TRBV6-5; D may be TRBD1 (6 bases). Source material: PBMCs. The CDR3 DNA reads as TGTGCCAGCAGTTACTGGGAACAGGGTGGTGCTTTCTTT. Protein sequence: CASSYWEQGGAFF.